What follows are 15 T cell receptor beta chains derived from one specimen sequenced in a study of PD-L1 blockade in urothelial cancer. Only in-frame clones appear in the TCRdb table, and some are missing; sequencing was by immunoSEQ multiplex PCR. The profile covers about 30,000 clones, with about 87% appearing a single time and 3% to 4% taken by the ten largest. This specimen was PBMCs, taken around atezolizumab (anti-PD-L1) treatment. All receptors come from a man in his forties or fifties with urothelial cancer.

This chain joins TRBV7-6 and TRBJ2-3; 16 positions match TRBD2. Losses at the gene ends were 4 bases for V and 3 bases for J; bases not matched to a gene: 7. The CDR3 length is 18 residues. The germline gives CDR1 SGHVS, CDR2 FNYEAQ. The CDR3 DNA sequence: TGTGCCAGCAGCTCCCCGGGACTAGCGGGGGGGCGAACAGATACGCAGTATTTT. As protein: CASSSPGLAGGRTDTQYF.

The rearrangement joins TRBV5-1 to TRBJ2-2, with 9 bases lining up with TRBD1. Trimming cost V 4 bases and J 0 bases; bases outside gene matches: 1. The CDR3 loop spans 15 amino acids. Germline CDR1 reads SGHRS; CDR2 reads YFSETQ. The CDR3 DNA sequence: TGCGCCAGCAGCCGGGACAGGGCGAACACCGGGGAGCTGTTTTTT. This encodes CASSRDRANTGELFF.

This clone was counted between two and nine times. The rearrangement joins TRBV9 to TRBJ2-1, with D maybe TRBD1 (6 bases). The CDR3 contains 18 residues. V was clipped by 3 bases and J by 3 bases, with 22 bases between them. Germline V gene sequence: CDR1 SGDLS, CDR2 YYNGEE. CDR3 DNA sequence: TGTGCCAGCAGCGCCCGGGTGGACAGACCTAGTGGCTACAATGAGCAGTTCTTC. This encodes CASSARVDRPSGYNEQFF.

The chain carries TRBV7-9 and TRBJ2-3; 7 bases align to TRBD2. V lost 1 base, J lost 3 bases, and 4 bases stayed unmatched. The CDR3 consists of 15 residues. Germline CDR1 SEHNR, CDR2 FQNEAQ (reference sequence). CDR3 protein: CASSLGEAGTDTQYF. The DNA of the CDR3 is TGTGCCAGCAGCTTAGGCGAAGCGGGGACAGATACGCAGTATTTT. The whole variable domain, remainder taken from reference TRBV7-9 and TRBJ2-3, is DTGVSQNPRHKITKRGQNVTFRCDPISEHNRLYWYRQTLGQGPEFLTYFQNEAQLEKSRLLSDRFSAERPKGSFSTLEIQRTEQGDSAMYLCASSLGEAGTDTQYFGPGTRLTVL.

The chain couples TRBV2 to TRBJ2-7; 9 nucleotides line up with TRBD2. Trimming took 10 bases from V and 7 from J; bases not matched to a gene: 17. Germline V gene lookup returns CDR1 SNHLY and CDR2 FYNNEI. There are 15 residues in the CDR3. CDR3 residues: CAIPGDPSGMGEQYF. The CDR3 DNA follows: TGTGCCATCCCCGGCGACCCTAGCGGGATGGGGGAGCAGTACTTC.

The chain joins TRBV4-1 to TRBJ2-7; perhaps TRBD2 as D (6 bases). Looked up from germline, CDR1 is MGHRA and CDR2 is YSYEKL. V lost 5 bases and J lost 4, with 18 bases in between. The CDR3 contains 15 residues. The CDR3 reads CASSADPGGTYEQYF. The CDR3 DNA is TGCGCCAGCAGCGCGGACCCCGGGGGTACTTACGAGCAGTACTTC.

The V call is TRBV4-1, the J call TRBJ2-5; D possibly corresponds to TRBD1 (5 bases). Trimming took off 1 base at V and 3 bases at J, with 12 bases between the two ends. The germline V gene encodes CDR1 MGHRA and CDR2 YSYEKL. This CDR3 region has 15 residues. CDR3 coding DNA: TGCGCCAGCAGCCAAGGCTGGTCAGGGAAAGAGACCCAGTACTTC. Translated: CASSQGWSGKETQYF.

In its sample, this clone was seen a few times. V and J are TRBV7-2 and TRBJ2-3; no reliable D call. CDR1 is SGHTA and CDR2 is FQGNSA in the germline V gene. The CDR3 covers 13 residues. Between the trimmed V and J ends, which lost 0 bases and 7 bases, there was a span of 8 bases. CDR3 protein: CASSLAFHNTQYF. CDR3 DNA: TGTGCCAGCAGCTTAGCTTTCCACAATACGCAGTATTTT.

The rearrangement links TRBV5-1 to TRBJ2-5, with 7 bases lining up with TRBD1. The length of the CDR3 is 14 residues. The germline V gene encodes CDR1 SGHRS and CDR2 YFSETQ. The V gene end was trimmed by 5 bases and the J gene end by 5 bases; junction bases not matched to a gene: 9. Written as DNA, the CDR3 is TGCGCCAGCAGACCTGAGGGGGCCCTGGAGACCCAGTACTTC. This codes for CASRPEGALETQYF.

The chain employs TRBV28 and TRBJ2-7; 10 nucleotides match TRBD1. Germline loops: CDR1 MDHEN, CDR2 SYDVKM. The CDR3 contains 15 residues. With 10 bases clipped from V and 2 bases from J, the junction kept 11 bases outside the gene matches. The CDR3 spells CATKTRDRGPYEQYF. CDR3 in DNA: TGTGCCACCAAAACGCGGGACAGGGGCCCCTACGAGCAGTACTTC. Full variable domain (rest looked up from reference TRBV28 and TRBJ2-7): DVKVTQSSRYLVKRTGEKVFLECVQDMDHENMFWYRQDPGLGLRLIYFSYDVKMKEKGDIPEGYSVSREKKERFSLILESASTNQTSMYLCATKTRDRGPYEQYFGPGTRLTVT.

This clone was detected a few times. V usage is TRBV27 and J usage is TRBJ2-3; D unresolved. The CDR3 has 14 residues. CDR1 and CDR2 from the germline V gene are MNHEY and SMNVEV (reference sequence). V was cut by 4 bases and J by 0 bases, with 8 bases left in between. CDR3 in DNA: TGTGCCAGCAGTTCATCGTCTAGCACAGATACGCAGTATTTT. It codes for CASSSSSSTDTQYF.

This CDR3 is CASSEVDLYGYTF. The CDR3 nucleotides are TGTGCCAGTAGTGAGGTGGACTTGTATGGCTACACCTTC. J is TRBJ1-2 and V is TRBV19, with unresolved D. V shed 5 bases and J shed 5 bases, with 12 bases lying between them. Looked up from germline, CDR1 is LNHDA and CDR2 is SQIVND (reference sequence). CDR3 length equals 13 residues.

The chain has TRBV7-6 and TRBJ1-1; TRBD1 might be the D (6 bases). Trimming took off 6 bases at V and 5 bases at J, with 19 bases between the two ends. The CDR3 extends over 15 amino acids. The germline V gene has CDR1 SGHVS and CDR2 FNYEAQ. DNA of the CDR3: TGTGCCAGCAGTCCATCACAGGGCTCCTGGACTGAAGCTTTCTTT. Translating it yields CASSPSQGSWTEAFF. The whole variable domain, filled in from reference TRBV7-6 and TRBJ1-1, reads GAGVSQSPRYKVTKRGQDVALRCDPISGHVSLYWYRQALGQGPEFLTYFNYEAQQDKSGLPNDRFSAERPEGSISTLTIQRTEQRDSAMYRCASSPSQGSWTEAFFGQGTRLTVV.

The chain links TRBV2 to TRBJ2-7; 7 nucleotides match TRBD1. V trimming: 6 bases; J trimming: 3 bases; junction bases outside the gene matches: 8. Germline assignment: CDR1 SNHLY and CDR2 FYNNEI. The CDR3 consists of 14 residues. CDR3 sequence reads: CASRGDRVGYEQYF. CDR3 DNA: TGTGCCAGCAGGGGTGACAGGGTCGGCTACGAGCAGTACTTC.

Note on this clone: A junction end diverges from the germline sequence, so it may reflect a read error. The chain uses TRBV19 and TRBJ2-3, with D possibly TRBD1 on 6 matching bases. Germline assignment: CDR1 LNHDA and CDR2 SQIVND (reference sequence). The CDR3 sequence is 13 residues long. CDR3 nucleotide sequence: TGTGCCACCAGTAGCCCCCCAGGACAGCCCCTCCATTTT. Its translation: CATSSPPGQPLHF.